The clone carrying this T cell receptor beta chain was picked up one time. What it recognizes is unknown. Sequencing of cultured CD4+ T cell DNA used the Oncomine TCR Beta short-read assay. After culture, CD4+ T cells served as the source for genomic DNA extraction. TCRdb ran MiXCR on the PCR reads and lists one entry per CDR3 protein. The sample shows approximately 17,000 distinct CDR3 sequences, roughly 58% of them seen only once. The sample is drawn from a study of vaccination and CD4 T cells after COVID-19. The wider study: Drawing of post-COVID samples took place a median around 110 days after diagnosis (range 35 to 161).

Treatment in this sample: approximately nine-day PBMC culture with coronavirus spike peptide pools or control peptides (ViraFEST assay). Germline assignment: CDR1 DFQATT and CDR2 SNEGSKA (reference sequence). CDR3 length equals 13 residues. J gave up 5 bases and V 6 bases, and 3 bases lay outside the gene matches. The genes are TRBV20-1 and TRBJ2-1; 11 bases align to TRBD2. This receptor was taken from a human donor who had recovered from COVID-19. This sample comprised CD4+ T cells from blood, cultured in vitro, obtained before SARS-CoV-2 vaccination. CDR3 region: CSAGTSGNNEQFF. The CDR3 DNA reads TGCAGTGCCGGGACTAGCGGTAACAATGAGCAGTTCTTC.